This TCR beta chain appears in the sequencing data of a study of T-cell memory formation after mild COVID-19. Study-level points and caveats: Cross-reactive memory apparently joined, as some responding clones appeared in pre-infection memory. Researchers report contracting CD4+ clones mostly in CM and EM, with CD8+ clones in EMRA. Among clones peaking at day 37 in the second wave, SARS-CoV-2 specificity remained unconfirmed.

Constant-segment primers and 5'RACE yielded cDNA libraries for TCR alpha and TCR beta, each carrying sample barcodes and UMIs. TCRdb recomputed calls from the 5' RACE reads with MiXCR, one row per CDR3 protein. The profile shows 450,000 to 650,000 distinct CDR3 sequences, approximately 21% of them singletons. The length of the CDR3 is 18 residues. V lost 4 bases to trimming and J lost 0 bases; unmatched junction nucleotides: 11. The germline V gene encodes CDR1 SGHRS and CDR2 YFSETQ. Remarks on this clonotype: Its antigen is undetermined.

Sequenced: PBMCs or a T cell subset sorted from them (not recorded which). This rearrangement joins TRBV5-1 to TRBJ2-7, with TRBD2 matching over 12 bases. This clonotype was obtained from an adult woman who had mild COVID-19 (a few samples of this study predate the infection). Cell type and time point are not known. The CDR3 is CASSHGLAGPPGSYEQYF. The CDR3 DNA sequence: TGCGCCAGCAGCCACGGACTAGCGGGACCCCCGGGCTCCTACGAGCAGTACTTC. The whole variable domain, remainder taken from reference TRBV5-1 and TRBJ2-7, is KAGVTQTPRYLIKTRGQQVTLSCSPISGHRSVSWYQQTPGQGLQFLFEYFSETQRNKGNFPGRFSGRQFSNSRSEMNVSTLELGDSALYLCASSHGLAGPPGSYEQYFGPGTRLTVT.